Presented here are 14 T cell receptor beta chains from one specimen sequenced in a study of identical twins. TCRdb itself ran the 5' RACE reads through MiXCR, one entry per CDR3 protein. The data hold approximately 890,000 distinct CDR3 sequences, with around 12% observed a single time. These same records also appear under a second study, on yellow fever vaccine responses in identical twins.

Sequenced: PBMCs. The receptor source for this set is a woman aged 18-29 years in good health.

This clonotype occurred a few times. This rearrangement joins TRBV15 to TRBJ2-2; TRBD1 agrees at 8 bases. The germline V gene has CDR1 LNHNV and CDR2 YYDKDF (reference sequence). Trimming removed 5 bases from V and 5 bases from J; junction bases left unmatched: 4. The CDR3 length is 14 residues. CDR3 nucleotide sequence: TGTGCCACCAGCCGGAGGACAGGGACCGGGGAGCTGTTTTTT. Protein sequence: CATSRRTGTGELFF.

Only a few counts were recorded for this clonotype. The J gene is TRBJ2-2, the V gene TRBV7-3, with 12 nucleotides matching TRBD2. Germline V CDR1 and CDR2: SGHTA, FQGTGA. The CDR3 consists of 18 residues. With 2 bases clipped from V and 0 bases from J, the junction kept 4 bases outside the gene matches. The DNA of the CDR3 is TGTGCCAGCAGCTTATTGGGACTAGCGGGCTCGAACACCGGGGAGCTGTTTTTT. Protein sequence: CASSLLGLAGSNTGELFF.

The J gene is TRBJ2-1, the V gene TRBV28; 10 nucleotides align to TRBD2. Germline loops: CDR1 MDHEN, CDR2 SYDVKM. V shed 6 bases and J 8 bases; nucleotides not matched to a gene: 7. The CDR3 sequence is 14 residues long. CDR3 loop: CASRRAGGPYEQFF. The CDR3 DNA reads TGTGCCAGCAGAAGAGCGGGAGGGCCTTATGAGCAGTTCTTC.

V is TRBV20-1 and J is TRBJ2-7, with D perhaps matching TRBD1 or TRBD2 (5 bases each). The CDR3 has 14 residues. Trimming shortened V by 6 bases and J by 3 bases, and 18 bases separated the two germline ends. Germline assignment: CDR1 DFQATT and CDR2 SNEGSKA (reference sequence). CDR3 nucleotides: TGCAGTGCCCGGTCTCCGGGACGGGGCTACGAGCAGTACGTC. Protein product: CSARSPGRGYEQYV.

This clonotype came up many times. This chain uses TRBV3-1 with TRBJ1-1; tentatively, D is TRBD1 (5 bases). The CDR3 length is 15 residues. V was trimmed by 3 bases and J by 0 bases, leaving 11 bases between them. Germline CDR1 LGHDT, CDR2 YNNKEL (reference sequence). The CDR3 sequence: CASSHSTVMNTEAFF. The DNA for the CDR3 is TGTGCCAGCAGCCATTCGACAGTCATGAACACTGAAGCTTTCTTT.

This clonotype was observed a few times. This chain uses TRBV7-9 with TRBJ2-1; TRBD2 matches 8 bases. CDR1 is SEHNR, CDR2 FQNEAQ, per germline (reference sequence). After removal of 2 bases from V and 9 bases from J, the junction contained 12 bases not matched to a gene. The CDR3 consists of 16 residues. The CDR3 DNA reads TGTGCCAGCAGCTTACCTACCGGGAGGGCCCTTAGTGAGCAGTTCTTC. It codes for CASSLPTGRALSEQFF.

The chain couples TRBV2 to TRBJ2-1, with D possibly being TRBD1 (6 bases). Germline V gene lookup returns CDR1 SNHLY and CDR2 FYNNEI. The ends were cut back, 4 bases at V and 4 bases at J, with 23 bases in the middle. The CDR3 is made up of 18 amino acids. The DNA for the CDR3 is TGTGCCAGCAGTGCCCAGGGGCCACCAGTGGTGGGATACAATGAGCAGTTCTTC. This encodes CASSAQGPPVVGYNEQFF.

This clonotype showed up many times. The chain combines TRBV27 with TRBJ2-5; possibly TRBD2 for D (5 bases). There are 15 residues in the CDR3. Germline-derived CDR1 and CDR2 are MNHEY and SMNVEV (reference sequence). Trimming left V 5 bases short and J 7 bases short, with 20 bases between. DNA of the CDR3: TGTGCCAGCAGTCTCCCGGAGAGCCCCCGGGGGACCCAGTACTTC. Its translation is CASSLPESPRGTQYF.

There are a few counts of this clonotype. The chain links TRBV20-1 to TRBJ2-5; 7 bases align to TRBD2. This CDR3 comprises 16 residues. The ends lost 3 bases at V and 0 bases at J; junction bases unmatched: 10. Germline V gene data show CDR1 as DFQATT and CDR2 as SNEGSKA (reference sequence). The CDR3 coding sequence is TGCAGTGCTAGTTCGAGTAGCGGGCTATACCAAGAGACCCAGTACTTC. Translating gives CSASSSSGLYQETQYF.

V usage is TRBV7-9 and J usage is TRBJ2-7, with D perhaps TRBD1 (7 bases). Germline CDR1 is SEHNR and CDR2 is FQNEAQ (reference sequence). V gave up 4 bases and J gave up 2 bases, with 21 bases separating them. This CDR3 is 17 amino acids long. CDR3: CASSSSTGWGATYEQYF. CDR3 coding DNA: TGTGCCAGCAGCTCCTCGACAGGGTGGGGGGCTACCTACGAGCAGTACTTC.

This clonotype has more than one count but fewer than ten. The V and J genes are TRBV6-5 and TRBJ2-7; 7 bases agree with TRBD1. Germline trimming cut 6 bases from V and 0 bases from J; bases unmatched to any gene: 8. Germline V gene sequence: CDR1 MNHEY, CDR2 SVGAGI. The CDR3 length is 15 residues. The DNA for the CDR3 is TGTGCCAGCAGCTACGGGACAGAAAACTCCTACGAGCAGTACTTC. Protein: CASSYGTENSYEQYF.

The chain joins TRBV29-1 to TRBJ1-1; possibly TRBD1 for D (5 bases). V lost 4 bases to trimming and J lost 0 bases, with 12 bases between them. Germline values: CDR1 SQVTM, CDR2 ANQGSEA. The CDR3 length is 14 residues. The DNA for the CDR3 is TGCAGCGTTGTCGGTCCGGGGCTGAACACTGAAGCTTTCTTT. Its translation: CSVVGPGLNTEAFF.

Only a few counts were recorded for this clonotype. The gene calls are TRBV24-1 and TRBJ1-2, with D possibly TRBD1 on 6 matching bases. Per germline, CDR1 KGHDR and CDR2 SFDVKD. Trimming took off 4 bases at V and 4 bases at J, with 9 bases between the two ends. The CDR3 covers 13 residues. CDR3 residues: CATSEGQAYGYTF. The CDR3 coding sequence is TGTGCCACCAGTGAGGGACAAGCCTATGGCTACACCTTC.

This clonotype was seen a few times. The chain employs TRBV7-9 and TRBJ1-5, with a weak D call TRBD1 (6 bases). V shed 1 base and J shed 2 bases, with 9 bases lying between them. CDR1 is SEHNR, CDR2 FQNEAQ, per germline (reference sequence). This CDR3 contains 15 residues. The CDR3 is CASSLVGAGNQPQHF. DNA of the CDR3: TGTGCCAGCAGCTTAGTGGGGGCAGGCAATCAGCCCCAGCATTTT.